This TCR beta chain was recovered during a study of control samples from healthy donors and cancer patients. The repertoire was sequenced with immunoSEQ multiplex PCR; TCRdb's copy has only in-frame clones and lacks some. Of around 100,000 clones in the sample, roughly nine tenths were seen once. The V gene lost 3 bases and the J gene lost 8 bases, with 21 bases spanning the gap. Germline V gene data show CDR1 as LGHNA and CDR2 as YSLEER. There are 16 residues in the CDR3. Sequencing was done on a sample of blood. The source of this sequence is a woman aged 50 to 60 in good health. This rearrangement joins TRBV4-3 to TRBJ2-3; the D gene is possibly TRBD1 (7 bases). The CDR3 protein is CASSQRQGGSFGTQYF. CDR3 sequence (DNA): TGCGCCAGCAGCCAGAGACAGGGAGGATCTTTCGGTACGCAGTATTTT.